Listed below are T cell receptor beta chains from one sample, sequenced in a study of long-term antiretroviral therapy in people with HIV. Only in-frame clones appear in the TCRdb table, and some are missing; sequencing was by immunoSEQ multiplex PCR. The table records about 12,000 clones, roughly 80% of them present only once. The sequencing used unsorted PBMCs, collected 0.5 years before starting antiretroviral therapy. These receptors were collected from a woman in her thirties or forties with HIV. Each CDR3 is given with its conserved first and last residue. The order of the fields is D gene, J gene, V gene, clone size, CDR3 protein, CDR3 DNA. The D gene is left open where the match is weak. Clone size, where shown, is once, few, many, or a class for clones that have expanded.

d_gene: TRBD2
j_gene: TRBJ2-3
v_gene: TRBV7-8
abundance: .
CDR3aa: CASSRTSGGVDTQYF
CDR3nt: TGTGCCAGCAGCCGGACTAGCGGGGGGGTAGATACGCAGTATTTT

d_gene: .
j_gene: TRBJ2-7
v_gene: TRBV9
abundance: .
CDR3aa: CASSVGAISYEQYF
CDR3nt: TGTGCCAGCAGCGTAGGAGCGATCTCCTACGAGCAGTACTTC

d_gene: .
j_gene: TRBJ2-3
v_gene: TRBV7-9
abundance: few
CDR3aa: CASSPSSTDTQYF
CDR3nt: TGTGCCAGCAGCCCATCTAGCACAGATACGCAGTATTTT

d_gene: .
j_gene: TRBJ1-1
v_gene: TRBV12-5
abundance: .
CDR3aa: CASGLRFDTEAFF
CDR3nt: TGTGCTAGTGGCTTAAGGTTCGACACTGAAGCTTTCTTT

d_gene: TRBD1
j_gene: TRBJ2-5
v_gene: TRBV7-8
abundance: .
CDR3aa: CASSLARSGGQETQYF
CDR3nt: TGTGCCAGCAGCTTAGCGCGGTCAGGGGGCCAAGAGACCCAGTACTTC

d_gene: .
j_gene: TRBJ2-1
v_gene: TRBV15
abundance: .
CDR3aa: CATSREPGPAISEQFF
CDR3nt: TGTGCCACCAGCAGAGAGCCGGGTCCGGCGATTTCTGAGCAGTTCTTC

d_gene: .
j_gene: TRBJ1-1
v_gene: TRBV5-1
abundance: .
CDR3aa: CASTPGGGGDTEAFF
CDR3nt: TGCGCCAGCACTCCGGGAGGAGGTGGGGACACTGAAGCTTTCTTT

d_gene: TRBD2
j_gene: TRBJ2-7
v_gene: TRBV7-2
abundance: .
CDR3aa: CASSFLAGSYEQYF
CDR3nt: TGTGCCAGCAGCTTCCTAGCGGGAAGCTACGAGCAGTACTTC

d_gene: .
j_gene: TRBJ2-5
v_gene: TRBV6-6
abundance: .
CDR3aa: CASSQWTSETQYF
CDR3nt: TGTGCCAGCAGTCAGTGGACGTCCGAGACCCAGTACTTC

d_gene: .
j_gene: TRBJ2-7
v_gene: TRBV2
abundance: .
CDR3aa: CASSVPGTYYEQYF
CDR3nt: TGTGCCAGCAGTGTCCCCGGGACTTACTACGAGCAGTACTTC

d_gene: .
j_gene: TRBJ2-5
v_gene: TRBV5-4
abundance: .
CDR3aa: CASSLGVWTTAIQETQYF
CDR3nt: TGTGCCAGCAGCTTGGGGGTCTGGACCACAGCCATTCAAGAGACCCAGTACTTC